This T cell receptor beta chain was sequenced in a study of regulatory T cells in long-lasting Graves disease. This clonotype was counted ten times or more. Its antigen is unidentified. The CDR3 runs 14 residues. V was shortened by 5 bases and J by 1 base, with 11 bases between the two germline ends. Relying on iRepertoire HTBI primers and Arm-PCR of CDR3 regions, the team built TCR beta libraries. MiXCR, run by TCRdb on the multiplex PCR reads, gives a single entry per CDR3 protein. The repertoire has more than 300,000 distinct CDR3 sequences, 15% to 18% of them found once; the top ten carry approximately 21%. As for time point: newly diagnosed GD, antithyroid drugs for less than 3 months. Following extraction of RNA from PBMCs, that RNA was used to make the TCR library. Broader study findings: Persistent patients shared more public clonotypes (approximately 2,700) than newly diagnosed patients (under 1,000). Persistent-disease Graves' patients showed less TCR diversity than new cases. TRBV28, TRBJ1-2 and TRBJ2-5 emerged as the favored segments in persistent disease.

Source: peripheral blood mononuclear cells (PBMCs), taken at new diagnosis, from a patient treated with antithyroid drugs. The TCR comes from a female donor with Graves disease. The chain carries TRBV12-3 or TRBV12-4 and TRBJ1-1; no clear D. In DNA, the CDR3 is TGTGCCAGCAGTCCGGGCAGGCCGAACACTGAAGCTTTCTTT. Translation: CASSPGRPNTEAFF.